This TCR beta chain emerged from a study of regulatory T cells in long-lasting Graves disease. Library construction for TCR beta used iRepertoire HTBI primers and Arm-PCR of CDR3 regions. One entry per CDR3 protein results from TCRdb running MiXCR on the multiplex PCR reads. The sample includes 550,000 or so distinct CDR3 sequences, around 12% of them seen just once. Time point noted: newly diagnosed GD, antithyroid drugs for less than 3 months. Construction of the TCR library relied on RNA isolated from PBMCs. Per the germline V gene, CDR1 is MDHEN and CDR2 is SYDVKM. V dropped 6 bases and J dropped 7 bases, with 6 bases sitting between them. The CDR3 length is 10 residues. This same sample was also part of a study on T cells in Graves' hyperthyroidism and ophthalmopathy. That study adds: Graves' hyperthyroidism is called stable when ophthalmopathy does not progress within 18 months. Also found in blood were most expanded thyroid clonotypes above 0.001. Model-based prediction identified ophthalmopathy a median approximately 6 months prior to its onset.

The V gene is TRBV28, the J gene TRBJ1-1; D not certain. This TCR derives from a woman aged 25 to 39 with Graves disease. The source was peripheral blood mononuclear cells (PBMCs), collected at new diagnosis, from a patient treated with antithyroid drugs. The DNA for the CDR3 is TGTGCCAGCAGGGATCTTGAAGCTTTCTTT. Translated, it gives CASRDLEAFF. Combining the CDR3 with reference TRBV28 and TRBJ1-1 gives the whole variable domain DVKVTQSSRYLVKRTGEKVFLECVQDMDHENMFWYRQDPGLGLRLIYFSYDVKMKEKGDIPEGYSVSREKKERFSLILESASTNQTSMYLCASRDLEAFFGQGTRLTVV.